A selection of T cell receptor beta chains follows, all from one sample in a study of beta chain features in type 1 diabetes. Clones were sequenced by immunoSEQ multiplex PCR, and TCRdb holds only the in-frame ones, with some missing. Of about 900,000 clones listed, 17% are singletons. Sequencing was performed on naive CD4+ T cells from blood. The receptors were gathered from a woman aged 18-35 years in good health. Each CDR3 is given with its conserved first and last residue. Fields, in order: clone size, CDR3 length, V gene, D gene, J gene, CDR3 protein, CDR3 DNA. The D gene is left open where the match is weak. Expanded clones get a size class; other rows say once, few or many, or leave the size out.

clone size: -; CDR3 length: 16; V gene: TRBV5-1; D gene: TRBD2; J gene: TRBJ2-5; CDR3 protein: CASSPGGSGPQETQYF; CDR3 DNA: TGCGCCAGCAGCCCGGGGGGTTCAGGACCCCAAGAGACCCAGTACTTC
clone size: few; CDR3 length: 15; V gene: TRBV7-2; D gene: -; J gene: TRBJ1-1; CDR3 protein: CASSKEPGTPGAAFF; CDR3 DNA: TGTGCCAGCAGCAAAGAGCCCGGGACACCCGGCGCGGCTTTCTTT
clone size: few; CDR3 length: 14; V gene: TRBV4-3; D gene: -; J gene: TRBJ2-1; CDR3 protein: CASSQGSGGYEQFF; CDR3 DNA: TGCGCCAGCAGCCAAGGTTCAGGCGGGTATGAGCAGTTCTTC
clone size: -; CDR3 length: 15; V gene: TRBV5-4; D gene: TRBD1; J gene: TRBJ1-1; CDR3 protein: CASSPVAGGYTEAFF; CDR3 DNA: TGTGCCAGCAGCCCAGTGGCAGGGGGTTACACTGAAGCTTTCTTT
clone size: few; CDR3 length: 14; V gene: TRBV7-3; D gene: TRBD1; J gene: TRBJ2-3; CDR3 protein: CASSLGQSTDTQYF; CDR3 DNA: TGTGCCAGCAGCTTGGGACAGTCCACAGATACGCAGTATTTT
clone size: few; CDR3 length: 13; V gene: TRBV7-9; D gene: -; J gene: TRBJ1-4; CDR3 protein: CASSGQIREKLFF; CDR3 DNA: TGTGCCAGCAGTGGGCAGATAAGGGAAAAACTGTTTTTT
clone size: -; CDR3 length: 17; V gene: TRBV27; D gene: -; J gene: TRBJ2-3; CDR3 protein: CASSSLPIPDVTDTQYF; CDR3 DNA: TGTGCCAGCAGTTCCCTCCCAATACCGGACGTCACAGATACGCAGTATTTT
clone size: few; CDR3 length: 14; V gene: TRBV28; D gene: TRBD1; J gene: TRBJ2-1; CDR3 protein: CASKGQGGYNEQFF; CDR3 DNA: TGTGCCAGCAAAGGACAGGGTGGGTACAATGAGCAGTTCTTC
clone size: -; CDR3 length: 15; V gene: TRBV5-1; D gene: TRBD2; J gene: TRBJ2-7; CDR3 protein: CASSLGAGGIYEQYF; CDR3 DNA: TGCGCCAGCAGCTTGGGCGCCGGGGGGATCTACGAGCAGTACTTC
clone size: few; CDR3 length: 15; V gene: TRBV18; D gene: -; J gene: TRBJ2-3; CDR3 protein: CASSPLGADPDTQYF; CDR3 DNA: TGTGCCAGCTCACCACTGGGGGCTGACCCAGATACGCAGTATTTT
clone size: -; CDR3 length: 16; V gene: TRBV7-2; D gene: -; J gene: TRBJ2-1; CDR3 protein: CASSLLAGTVNNEQFF; CDR3 DNA: TGTGCCAGCAGCTTGTTGGCGGGGACAGTGAACAATGAGCAGTTCTTC
clone size: -; CDR3 length: 11; V gene: TRBV25-1; D gene: -; J gene: TRBJ2-2; CDR3 protein: CASSPGRELFF; CDR3 DNA: TGTGCCAGCAGTCCCGGGAGAGAGCTGTTTTTT
clone size: few; CDR3 length: 16; V gene: TRBV7-2; D gene: -; J gene: TRBJ2-1; CDR3 protein: CASSPGRRTRYNEQFF; CDR3 DNA: TGTGCCAGCAGCCCTGGGCGGAGGACAAGATACAATGAGCAGTTCTTC
clone size: -; CDR3 length: 11; V gene: TRBV7-2; D gene: -; J gene: TRBJ2-7; CDR3 protein: CASSFLDEQYF; CDR3 DNA: TGTGCCAGCAGCTTTTTAGACGAGCAGTACTTC
clone size: -; CDR3 length: 14; V gene: TRBV6-1; D gene: -; J gene: TRBJ2-3; CDR3 protein: CASLRGGPTDTQYF; CDR3 DNA: TGTGCCAGCCTCAGGGGGGGGCCCACAGATACGCAGTATTTT
clone size: -; CDR3 length: 13; V gene: TRBV29-1; D gene: -; J gene: TRBJ2-4; CDR3 protein: CSVQGAAKNIQYF; CDR3 DNA: TGCAGCGTGCAGGGAGCAGCCAAAAACATTCAGTACTTC
clone size: once; CDR3 length: 13; V gene: TRBV11-2; D gene: -; J gene: TRBJ2-1; CDR3 protein: CASSLDRWNEQFF; CDR3 DNA: TGTGCCAGCAGCTTAGATAGGTGGAATGAGCAGTTCTTC
clone size: -; CDR3 length: 19; V gene: TRBV7-8; D gene: -; J gene: TRBJ1-1; CDR3 protein: CASSLRIWSTRLWNTEAFF; CDR3 DNA: TGTGCCAGCAGCTTAAGGATCTGGTCGACGCGACTTTGGAACACTGAAGCTTTCTTT
clone size: -; CDR3 length: 14; V gene: TRBV2; D gene: TRBD1; J gene: TRBJ1-5; CDR3 protein: CASRGTASNQPQHF; CDR3 DNA: TGTGCCAGCAGAGGGACAGCTAGCAATCAGCCCCAGCATTTT
clone size: few; CDR3 length: 18; V gene: TRBV7-9; D gene: TRBD1; J gene: TRBJ2-3; CDR3 protein: CASSSGKGGQRRTDTQYF; CDR3 DNA: TGTGCCAGCAGCTCAGGCAAAGGGGGCCAACGTCGGACAGATACGCAGTATTTT
clone size: few; CDR3 length: 15; V gene: TRBV19; D gene: -; J gene: TRBJ1-3; CDR3 protein: CASSGSGGPGNTIYF; CDR3 DNA: TGTGCCAGTAGCGGATCAGGTGGACCTGGAAACACCATATATTTT
clone size: -; CDR3 length: 15; V gene: TRBV6-5; D gene: TRBD2; J gene: TRBJ2-1; CDR3 protein: CASSYSGTSGSWQFF; CDR3 DNA: TGTGCCAGCAGTTACTCTGGGACTAGCGGGAGTTGGCAGTTCTTC
clone size: few; CDR3 length: 13; V gene: TRBV5-8; D gene: -; J gene: TRBJ1-2; CDR3 protein: CASSFGKVSGYTF; CDR3 DNA: TGTGCCAGCAGCTTCGGCAAAGTCTCTGGCTACACCTTC
clone size: -; CDR3 length: 18; V gene: TRBV15; D gene: TRBD2; J gene: TRBJ2-3; CDR3 protein: CATSREGRAGERADTQYF; CDR3 DNA: TGTGCCACCAGCAGAGAAGGTCGGGCGGGAGAACGCGCAGATACGCAGTATTTT
clone size: -; CDR3 length: 15; V gene: TRBV6-5; D gene: -; J gene: TRBJ2-7; CDR3 protein: CASTENGLVAPEQYF; CDR3 DNA: TGTGCCAGCACCGAAAATGGGTTAGTCGCTCCCGAGCAGTACTTC
clone size: -; CDR3 length: 15; V gene: TRBV6-5; D gene: -; J gene: TRBJ1-4; CDR3 protein: CASSYPGTRSEKLFF; CDR3 DNA: TGTGCCAGCAGTTACCCAGGGACGCGGTCCGAAAAACTGTTTTTT
clone size: few; CDR3 length: 12; V gene: TRBV6-5; D gene: -; J gene: TRBJ2-7; CDR3 protein: CASSRDNYEQYF; CDR3 DNA: TGTGCCAGCAGCCGGGACAACTACGAGCAGTACTTC
clone size: -; CDR3 length: 14; V gene: TRBV11-3; D gene: -; J gene: TRBJ2-7; CDR3 protein: CASSLGGRHYEQYF; CDR3 DNA: TGTGCCAGCAGCCTTGGGGGACGACACTACGAGCAGTACTTC